This T cell receptor beta chain was sequenced for a study of cytomegalovirus exposure and HLA in healthy donors. The CDR3 consists of 12 residues. Germline V gene data show CDR1 as LNHNV and CDR2 as YYDKDF (reference sequence). Vbeta (60) and Jbeta (13) primers were used in the PCR. Method: immunoSEQ multiplex PCR; TCRdb's copy keeps in-frame clones and lacks some. The table includes fewer than 60,000 clones, around 52% detected once. The rearrangement joins TRBV15 to TRBJ2-5, with D possibly matching TRBD2 (5 bases). The DNA end favors TRBJ2-7, so the J call may be wrong. Sequencing was carried out using PBMCs. The clonotype was recovered from a human donor in good health. The CDR3 protein is CATSSRGSEQYF. The CDR3 DNA is TGTGCCACCAGCAGCCGGGGTAGCGAGCAGTACTTC.